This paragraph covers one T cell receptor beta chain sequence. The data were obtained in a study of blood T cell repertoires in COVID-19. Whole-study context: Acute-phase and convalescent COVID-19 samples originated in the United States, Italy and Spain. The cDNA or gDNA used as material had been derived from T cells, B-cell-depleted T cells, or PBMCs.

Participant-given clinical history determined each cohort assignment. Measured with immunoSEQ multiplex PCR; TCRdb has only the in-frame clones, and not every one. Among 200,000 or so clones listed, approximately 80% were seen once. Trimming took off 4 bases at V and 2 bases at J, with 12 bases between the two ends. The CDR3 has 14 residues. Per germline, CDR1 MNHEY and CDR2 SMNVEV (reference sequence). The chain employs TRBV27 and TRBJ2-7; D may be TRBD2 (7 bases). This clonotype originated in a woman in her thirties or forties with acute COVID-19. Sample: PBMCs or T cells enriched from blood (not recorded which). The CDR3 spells CASSYGGGPYEQYF. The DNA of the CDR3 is TGTGCCAGCAGTTATGGCGGGGGCCCCTACGAGCAGTACTTC.